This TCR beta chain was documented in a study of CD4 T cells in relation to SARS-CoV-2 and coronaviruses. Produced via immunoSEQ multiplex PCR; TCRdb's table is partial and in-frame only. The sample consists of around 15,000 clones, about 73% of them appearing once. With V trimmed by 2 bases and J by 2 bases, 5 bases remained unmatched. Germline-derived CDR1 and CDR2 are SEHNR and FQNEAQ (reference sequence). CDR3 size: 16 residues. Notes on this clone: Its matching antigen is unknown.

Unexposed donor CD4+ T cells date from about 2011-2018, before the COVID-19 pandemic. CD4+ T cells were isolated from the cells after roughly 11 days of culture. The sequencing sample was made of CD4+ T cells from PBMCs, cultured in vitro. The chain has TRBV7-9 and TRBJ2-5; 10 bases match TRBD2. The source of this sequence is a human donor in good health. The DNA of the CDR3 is TGTGCCAGCAGCTTAAGGAATAGCGGGAGGCAAGAGACCCAGTACTTC. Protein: CASSLRNSGRQETQYF.